This T cell receptor (beta chain) appears in the sequencing data of a study of T-cell memory formation after mild COVID-19. Study at large: The TCR clusters were mostly specific to one donor.

The germline gives CDR1 SQVTM, CDR2 ANQGSEA. The CDR3 has 14 residues. With 6 bases clipped from V and 5 bases from J, the junction kept 11 bases outside the gene matches. Study-wide points: Later expanders leaned CD4+, whereas clones that contracted between day 15 and 85 were balanced CD4/CD8.

TCRdb analysed the 5' RACE reads with MiXCR anew, one entry per CDR3 protein. The sample consists of over 10,000 distinct CDR3 sequences, approximately 12% of them appearing once. This clonotype was seen ten or more times. Its antigen is undetermined. The V and J genes are TRBV29-1 and TRBJ2-5; 8 bases agree with TRBD1. This TCR derives from an adult woman who had mild COVID-19 (a few samples of this study predate the infection). Cell type and time point are not known. The material sequenced was PBMCs or a T cell subset sorted from them (not recorded which). DNA of the CDR3: TGCAGCGTACGTGAGACAGGGGTTTTGGAGACCCAGTACTTC. It yields the protein CSVRETGVLETQYF.